This TCR beta chain was found in a study of a mutant IDH1 vaccine in newly diagnosed glioma (dated by TCRdb to about 2021). Broadly, across the study: Of the 30 or so patients who were treated, about 60% were male and 37.5% were female, and the mean age was around 40 years. Before enrollment, most patients had been given radiochemotherapy with temozolomide as standard therapy, while the rest had received either radiotherapy alone or temozolomide alone. Six visits were used for peripheral blood collection: V03 (baseline), V05, V07, V10, V12 and V13. For exploratory analyses, approximately 25 treated patients had longitudinal TCRB deep sequencing done wherever samples were available. What the work shows at the level of the full study, not this receptor alone: Immune responses induced by the vaccine were seen in about 93% of patients across multiple MHC alleles. PBMC samples for TCRB deep sequencing were selected based on availability. It was noted by the authors that analyses of patient blood samples could not be reproduced owing to sample limitations. No apparent relationship was observed between pseudoprogression and alterations in the top peripheral T cell clonotypes detected by TCRB sequencing.

The library was made by the immunoSEQ multiplex PCR assay. The hsTCRB Kit was used according to the manufacturer's protocol to amplify rearranged TCR beta chain sequences. TCRB libraries were sequenced on an Illumina MiSeq. In the original analysis: Demultiplexing, trimming and gene mapping were performed with the kit vendor's proprietary platform. TCRdb obtained this table from immuneACCESS and retained in-frame rearrangements with V and J assigned. These tables miss some clones; where compared with another copy, unresolved V genes account for less than half of the shortfall, and the remainder is unexplained. V, J and clone size are those of that table, while D and trimming were read from the DNA. The sample data list about 98,000 clones, and approximately 90% of these were observed just once. Of the sample, roughly 0.58% falls within the top ten clones. A word on this clone: The target of this receptor is not known. No qualities accompany the bases; no much larger clone lies one base away.

The sample's time point label, decoded: baseline, week 1 (first vaccination visit). Explained via the paper, the treatment or condition label denotes: pre-vaccination baseline after standard-of-care therapy. The donors had newly diagnosed IDH1-mutant astrocytomas of WHO grade 3 or 4 that showed loss of nuclear ATRX. The samples were drawn from NOA16, a multicentre, single-arm, open-label phase I trial in Germany that tested a mutant IDH1 peptide vaccine in humans for the first time. Blood drawn at visit V03 was used as the baseline sample for immunogenicity testing. Genomic DNA for TCRB sequencing was isolated from EDTA blood with the DNeasy Blood and Tissue Kit. Taken from cysteine to phenylalanine, the CDR3 has 11 residues. Just CDR3 DNA is preserved here, 33 bases in frame from base 1. Per the germline V gene (reference sequence), GTSNPN is the CDR1 and SVGIG is the CDR2. Cut back by 3 bases and 7 bases, the V and J ends lie 8 bases apart.

The starting material was PBMCs, obtained from a glioma patient treated with radiotherapy, temozolomide or both. The V and J genes are TRBV30 and TRBJ2-3; there is no confident call for the D gene. The TCR was taken from a woman aged 45-65 years with glioma. Here is the DNA: TGTGCCTGGAGCCAAGGGAATACGCAGTATTTT. This sequence encodes CAWSQGNTQYF.